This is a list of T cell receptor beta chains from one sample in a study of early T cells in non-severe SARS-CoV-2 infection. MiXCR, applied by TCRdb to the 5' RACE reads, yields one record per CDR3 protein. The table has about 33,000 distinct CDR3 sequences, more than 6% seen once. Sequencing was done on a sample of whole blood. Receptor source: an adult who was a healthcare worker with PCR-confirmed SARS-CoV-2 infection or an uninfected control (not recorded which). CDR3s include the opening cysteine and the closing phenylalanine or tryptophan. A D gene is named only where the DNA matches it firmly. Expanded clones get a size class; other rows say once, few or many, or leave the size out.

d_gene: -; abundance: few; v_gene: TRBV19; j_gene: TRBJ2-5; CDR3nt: TGTGCCAGTAGTATGGAGGAGGGTGTGACCCAGTACTTC; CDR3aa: CASSMEEGVTQYF
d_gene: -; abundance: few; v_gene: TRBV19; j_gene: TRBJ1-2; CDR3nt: TGTGCCAGCCTGACGACGGCAGGGTTTATCGATGGCTACACCTTC; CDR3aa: CASLTTAGFIDGYTF
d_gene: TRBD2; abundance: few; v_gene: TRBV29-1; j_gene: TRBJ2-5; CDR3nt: TGCAGCGCGCCATACCAACGCGGGAGTGATCGGGAGACCCAGTACTTC; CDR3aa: CSAPYQRGSDRETQYF
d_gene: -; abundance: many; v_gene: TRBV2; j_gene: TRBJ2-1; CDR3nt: TGTGCCAGCATGACCGGGAGACCGAACTATGAGCAGTTCTTC; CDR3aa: CASMTGRPNYEQFF
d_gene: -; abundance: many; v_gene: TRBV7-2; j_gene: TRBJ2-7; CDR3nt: TGTGCCAGCAGCTTAAGACAGTGGGGTGCCGAGCAGTACTTC; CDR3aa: CASSLRQWGAEQYF
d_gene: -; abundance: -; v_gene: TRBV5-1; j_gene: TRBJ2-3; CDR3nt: TGCGCCAGCAGCTTTGGACAGATCACCGATACGCAGTATTTT; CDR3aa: CASSFGQITDTQYF
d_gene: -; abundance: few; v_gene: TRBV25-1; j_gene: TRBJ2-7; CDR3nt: TGTGCCAGCAGTGACCATGCCAGGGCCTACGAGCAGTACTTC; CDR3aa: CASSDHARAYEQYF
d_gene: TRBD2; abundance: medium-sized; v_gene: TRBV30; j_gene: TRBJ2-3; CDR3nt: TGTGCCCTGGGCGGGACTAGCGGATCAGATACGCAGTATTTT; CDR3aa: CALGGTSGSDTQYF
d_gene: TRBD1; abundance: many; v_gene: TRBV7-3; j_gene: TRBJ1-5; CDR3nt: TGTGCCAGCAGCTTGACAGGGTACCAGCCCCAGCATTTT; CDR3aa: CASSLTGYQPQHF
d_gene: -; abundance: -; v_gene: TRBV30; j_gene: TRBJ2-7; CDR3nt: TGTGCCTGGTCCCGGGGTCTCATCTACGAGCAGTACTTC; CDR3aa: CAWSRGLIYEQYF
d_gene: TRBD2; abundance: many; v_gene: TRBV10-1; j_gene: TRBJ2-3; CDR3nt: TGCGCCAGCAGTGGACCTAGCGGGAGAGCGACAGATACGCAGTATTTT; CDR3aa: CASSGPSGRATDTQYF
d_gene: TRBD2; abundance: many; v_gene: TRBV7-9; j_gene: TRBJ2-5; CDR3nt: TGTGCCAGCAGCTTAGCGAGCGGGAGGGCAGAGACCCAGTACTTC; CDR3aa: CASSLASGRAETQYF
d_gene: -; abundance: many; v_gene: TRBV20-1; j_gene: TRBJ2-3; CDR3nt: TGCAGTGCGCGTGGAGATACGCAGTATTTT; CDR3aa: CSARGDTQYF
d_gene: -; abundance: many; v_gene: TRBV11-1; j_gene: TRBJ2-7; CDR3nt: TGTGCCAGCAGCTTAGCGTGGTCGGGACTCCTAACCTACGAGCAGTACTTC; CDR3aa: CASSLAWSGLLTYEQYF
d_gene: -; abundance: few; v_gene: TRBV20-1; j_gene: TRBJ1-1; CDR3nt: TGCAGTGCGGGGGACTTCGGAGAGAACACTGAAGCTTTCTTT; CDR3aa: CSAGDFGENTEAFF
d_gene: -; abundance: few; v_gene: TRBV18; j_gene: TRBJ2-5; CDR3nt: TGTGCCAGCTCACCACCCGATTGGCAAGAGACCCAGTACTTC; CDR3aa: CASSPPDWQETQYF
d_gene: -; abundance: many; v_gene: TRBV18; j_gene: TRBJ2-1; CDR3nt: TGTGCCAGCTCACCGTCCGCTAGTGCCAATGAGCAGTTCTTC; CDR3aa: CASSPSASANEQFF
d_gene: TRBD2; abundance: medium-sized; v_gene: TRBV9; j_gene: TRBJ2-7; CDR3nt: TGTGCCAGCGGCGGGACTAGCGGTTACGAGCAGTACTTC; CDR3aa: CASGGTSGYEQYF
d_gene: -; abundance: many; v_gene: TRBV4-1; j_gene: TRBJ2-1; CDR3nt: TGCGCCAGCAGCCAAACAAACGATGGGCAGTTCTTC; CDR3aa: CASSQTNDGQFF
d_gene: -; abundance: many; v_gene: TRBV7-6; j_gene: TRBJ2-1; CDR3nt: TGTGCCAGCAGCTTAGAGCGCGCCGCCACAGCAGTGGAGCAGTTCTTC; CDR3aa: CASSLERAATAVEQFF
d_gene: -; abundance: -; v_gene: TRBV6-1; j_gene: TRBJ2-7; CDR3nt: TGTGCCAGCAGGGGGTCTATCCGACAGACCTCCTACGAGCAGTACTTC; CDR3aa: CASRGSIRQTSYEQYF
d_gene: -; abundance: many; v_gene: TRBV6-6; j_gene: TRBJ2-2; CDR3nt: TGTGCCAGCGGGACCACCTCGAACACCGGGGAGCTGTTTTTT; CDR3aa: CASGTTSNTGELFF
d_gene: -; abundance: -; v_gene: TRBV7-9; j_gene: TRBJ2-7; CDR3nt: TGTGCCAGCAGCTTAGGGTCAATCTCCTACGAGCAGTACTTC; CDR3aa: CASSLGSISYEQYF
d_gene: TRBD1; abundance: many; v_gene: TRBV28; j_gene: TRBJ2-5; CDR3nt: TGTGCCAGCAGTTGGGGACAGCAAGAGACCCAGTACTTC; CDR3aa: CASSWGQQETQYF
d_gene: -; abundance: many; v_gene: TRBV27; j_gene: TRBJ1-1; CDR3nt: TGTGCCAGCAGTTTATCGTTAGGGGTGGCTGAAGCTTTCTTT; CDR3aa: CASSLSLGVAEAFF
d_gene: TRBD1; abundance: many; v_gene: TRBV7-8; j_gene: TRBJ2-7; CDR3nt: TGTGCCAGCAGCTTAACGACAGGGTCTTACGAGCAGTACTTC; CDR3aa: CASSLTTGSYEQYF
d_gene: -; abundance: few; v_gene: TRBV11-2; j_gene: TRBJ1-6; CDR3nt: TGTGCCAGCACCCTTCGGGGGGGCTTGGATTCACCCCTCCACTTT; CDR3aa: CASTLRGGLDSPLHF
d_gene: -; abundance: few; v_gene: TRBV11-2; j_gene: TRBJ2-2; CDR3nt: TGTGCCAGCAGCTATGGGGATGAGAACACCGGGGAGCTGTTTTTT; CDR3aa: CASSYGDENTGELFF
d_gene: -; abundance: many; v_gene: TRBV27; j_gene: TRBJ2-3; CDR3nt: TGTGCCAGCAGTTTAACAGGTGATACGCAGTATTTT; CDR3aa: CASSLTGDTQYF
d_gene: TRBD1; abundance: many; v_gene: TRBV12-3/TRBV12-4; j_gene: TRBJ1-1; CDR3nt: TGTGCCAGCAGTCCGACAGGGCTGAACACTGAAGCTTTCTTT; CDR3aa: CASSPTGLNTEAFF
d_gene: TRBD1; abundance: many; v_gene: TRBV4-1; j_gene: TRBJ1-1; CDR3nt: TGCGCCAGCAGCCAAGTCCGGGACAGCTCTGAAGCTTTCTTT; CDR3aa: CASSQVRDSSEAFF
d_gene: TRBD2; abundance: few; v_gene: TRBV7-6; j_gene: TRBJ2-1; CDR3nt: TGTGCCAGCAGCGAAAGAGGGACTAGCGTCAGCTCCTACAATGAGCAGTTCTTC; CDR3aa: CASSERGTSVSSYNEQFF
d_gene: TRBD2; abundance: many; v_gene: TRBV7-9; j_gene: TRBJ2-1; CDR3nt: TGTGCCAGCGAGGTGGCTAGCGGAGACAATGAGCAGTTCTTC; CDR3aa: CASEVASGDNEQFF
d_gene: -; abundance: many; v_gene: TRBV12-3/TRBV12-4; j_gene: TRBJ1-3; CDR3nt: TGTGCCAGCAGACCACACGGGGGAAACACCATATATTTT; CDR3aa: CASRPHGGNTIYF
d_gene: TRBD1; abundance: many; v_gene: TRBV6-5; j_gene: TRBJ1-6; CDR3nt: TGTGCCAGCGGAAGGGACAGCGAGAATTCACCCCTCCACTTT; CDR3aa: CASGRDSENSPLHF
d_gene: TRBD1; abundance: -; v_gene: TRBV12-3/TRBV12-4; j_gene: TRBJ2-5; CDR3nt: TGTGCCAGCACCCTAGACAGGGACCAAGAGACCCAGTACTTC; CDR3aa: CASTLDRDQETQYF
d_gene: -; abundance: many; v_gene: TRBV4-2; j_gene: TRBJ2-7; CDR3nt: TGTGCCAGCAGCCAAGAGGTCGGCAGTCCCTACGAGCAGTACTTC; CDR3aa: CASSQEVGSPYEQYF
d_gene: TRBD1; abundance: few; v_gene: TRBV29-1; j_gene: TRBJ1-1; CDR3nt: TGCAGCGTTGAAACAGGGGTAGAAACTGAAGCTTTCTTT; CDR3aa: CSVETGVETEAFF
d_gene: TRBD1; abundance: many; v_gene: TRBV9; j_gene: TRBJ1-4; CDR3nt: TGTGCCAGCAGCGTTAAGACAGGGACTAATGAAAAACTGTTTTTT; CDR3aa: CASSVKTGTNEKLFF
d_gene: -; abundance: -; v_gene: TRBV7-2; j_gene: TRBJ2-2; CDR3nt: TGTGCCAGCAGCTTTAACGGGGAGCTGTTTTTT; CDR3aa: CASSFNGELFF
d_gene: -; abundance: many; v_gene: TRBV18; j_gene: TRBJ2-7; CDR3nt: TGTGCCAGCTCACCCCAGGATGTCTACGAGCAGTACTTC; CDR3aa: CASSPQDVYEQYF
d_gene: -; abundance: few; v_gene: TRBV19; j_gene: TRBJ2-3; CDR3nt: TGTGCCAGTAGTTCCTCCGGGGCGGAGATAGCCACAGATACGCAGTATTTT; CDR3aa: CASSSSGAEIATDTQYF
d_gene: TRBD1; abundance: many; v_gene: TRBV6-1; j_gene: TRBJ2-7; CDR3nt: TGTGCCAGCAGTGGTTCCATTGGGGACAGGGACAACGAGCAGTACTTC; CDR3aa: CASSGSIGDRDNEQYF
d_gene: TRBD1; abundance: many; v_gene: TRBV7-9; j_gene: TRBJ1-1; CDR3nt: TGTGCCAGCAGCCCGACAGGGCGTCCGGTTGGAACTGAAGCTTTCTTT; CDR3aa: CASSPTGRPVGTEAFF
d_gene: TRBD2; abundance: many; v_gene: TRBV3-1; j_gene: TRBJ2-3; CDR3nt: TGTGCCAGCAGCCAAGCGTTAGGCGGGAGGGCCCTAGATACGCAGTATTTT; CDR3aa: CASSQALGGRALDTQYF
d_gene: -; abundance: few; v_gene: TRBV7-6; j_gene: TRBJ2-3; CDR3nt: TGTGCCAGCAGCTTAGTTGCAGGGGTGGCAGATACGCAGTATTTT; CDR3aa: CASSLVAGVADTQYF
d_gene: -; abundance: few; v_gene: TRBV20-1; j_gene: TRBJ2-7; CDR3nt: TGCAGTGCTAGGAGGGGCGAGCAGTACTTC; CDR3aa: CSARRGEQYF
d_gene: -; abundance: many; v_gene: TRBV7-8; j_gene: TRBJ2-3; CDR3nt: TGTGCCAGCAGCCCCTCACCCCGGAACATCCCAGATACGCAGTATTTT; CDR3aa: CASSPSPRNIPDTQYF
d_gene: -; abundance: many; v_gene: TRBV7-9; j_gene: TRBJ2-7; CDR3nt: TGTGCCAGCAGCTTAACGGCAGGGACCTACGAGCAGTACTTC; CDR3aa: CASSLTAGTYEQYF
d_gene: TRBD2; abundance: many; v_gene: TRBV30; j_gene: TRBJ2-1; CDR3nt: TGTGCCTGGAGTGTAGTCGGGACTAGTGGTGAGCAGTTCTTC; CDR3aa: CAWSVVGTSGEQFF
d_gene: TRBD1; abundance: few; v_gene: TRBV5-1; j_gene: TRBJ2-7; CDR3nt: TGCGCCAGCGCGACCGGGACAGGGGGCTCCGAGCAGTACTTC; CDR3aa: CASATGTGGSEQYF
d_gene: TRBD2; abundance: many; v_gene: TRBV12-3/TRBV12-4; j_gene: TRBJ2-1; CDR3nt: TGTGCCAGCAGCCGGAGACTAGCGGGTTACAATGAGCAGTTCTTC; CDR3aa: CASSRRLAGYNEQFF
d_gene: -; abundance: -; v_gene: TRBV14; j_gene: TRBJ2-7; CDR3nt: TGTGCCAGCAGCCCAGGAACAGGACAATTCGGGGCCTACGAGCAGTACTTC; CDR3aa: CASSPGTGQFGAYEQYF
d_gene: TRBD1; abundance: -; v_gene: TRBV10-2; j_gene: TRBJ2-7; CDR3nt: TGCGCCACCCGACAGGGGTTTGCTGTCTACGAGCAGTACTTC; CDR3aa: CATRQGFAVYEQYF
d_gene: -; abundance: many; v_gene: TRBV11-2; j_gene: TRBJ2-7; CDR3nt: TGTGCCAGCAGCCCTCCCTCCTCCTACGAGCAGTACTTC; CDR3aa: CASSPPSSYEQYF
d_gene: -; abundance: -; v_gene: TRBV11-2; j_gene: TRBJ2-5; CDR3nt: TGTGCCAGCAGCTTGGGGCTTGGTGCGGGGAAAGAGACCCAGTACTTC; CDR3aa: CASSLGLGAGKETQYF
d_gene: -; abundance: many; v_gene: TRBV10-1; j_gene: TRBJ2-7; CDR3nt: TGCGCCAGCAGTGGGACGGACGTTTTC; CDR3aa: CASSGTDVF